The rows below give T cell receptor beta chains drawn from one sample of a study of blood T cell repertoires in COVID-19. TCRdb keeps only in-frame clones here, not all; method: immunoSEQ multiplex PCR. The table lists more than 15,000 clones, around 73% of them singletons, with about 22% in the top ten. Source material: peripheral blood. The receptors stem from a man aged 60 to 75 with active or convalescent COVID-19. Both conserved end residues are part of each CDR3. Size tells how often a clone was seen (once, few, many) or the class of an expanded clone, and some rows leave it out.

>TRBV21-1|TRBJ1-5|-
CASRPERDTGNQPQHF
>TRBV12-3/TRBV12-4|TRBJ1-2|-
CASSSSGSGYTF
>TRBV9|TRBJ1-3|-
CASSVAPLPGNTIYF
>TRBV27|TRBJ1-4|-
CASSSWGRGEKLFF
>TRBV30|TRBJ1-6|few
CAWQGQTLHF
>TRBV19|TRBJ2-6|many
CASSIVGYGANVLTF
>TRBV11-2|TRBJ2-3|few
CASSLGSWIAGGQSDTQYF
>TRBV7-3|TRBJ2-1|-
CAGKRGDDNEQFF
>TRBV5-1|TRBJ2-2|-
CASSLNQGIIGELFF
>TRBV7-2|TRBJ2-7|-
CASSLWAGTAVKEQYF
>TRBV18|TRBJ2-3|-
CASSPLLAGPDTQYF
>TRBV7-9|TRBJ1-2|-
CASSLSGVEGYTF
>TRBV7-9|TRBJ1-1|few
CASRYNTEAFF
>TRBV24-1|TRBJ1-5|-
CATSENTSNQPQHF
>TRBV19|TRBJ1-5|-
CASSIEGGNQPQHF
>TRBV5-1|TRBJ2-2|-
CASSLIANKGQNTGELFF
>TRBV2|TRBJ2-1|few
CASSGSSNNEQFF
>TRBV7-2|TRBJ2-1|-
CASSQGQGYNEQFF
>TRBV4-2|TRBJ2-5|-
CASGRDTQETQYF
>TRBV2|TRBJ2-2|many
CASSEGGTGELFF
>TRBV7-2|TRBJ1-6|large
CASSLPGGTSSYNSPLHF
>TRBV9|TRBJ1-4|-
CASSVRSTNEKLFF
>TRBV7-9|TRBJ2-1|once
CASSAGQGSYNEQFF
>TRBV5-1|TRBJ1-4|-
CASSLNSQDEKLFF
>TRBV18|TRBJ1-1|-
CASSPDGGTEAFF
>TRBV11-2|TRBJ1-3|few
CASSSRQGEAGNTIYF
>TRBV6-2/TRBV6-3|TRBJ2-1|once
CASTPPDNEQFF
>TRBV5-1|TRBJ2-1|few
CASSSGQPNNEQFF
>TRBV3-1/TRBV3-2|TRBJ2-5|-
CASSQVQSRVETQYF
>TRBV7-9|TRBJ2-7|-
CASSLTGYEQYF
>TRBV5-1|TRBJ2-5|-
CASSLVAGVQETQYF
>TRBV18|TRBJ2-1|once
CASSPGLAEGNEQFF
>TRBV2|TRBJ2-2|-
CASSPLAGGVTGELFF
>TRBV9|TRBJ1-3|-
CASSEQGTGGFFGNTIYF
>TRBV10-3|TRBJ2-2|few
CAISGVLAGPGELFF
>TRBV5-1|TRBJ2-3|-
CASSLEQDTDTQYF
>TRBV18|TRBJ1-1|-
CASSNGANQNTEAFF
>TRBV5-6|TRBJ1-5|-
CASSYYGRGNQPQHF
>TRBV29-1|TRBJ1-1|-
CSALTGNTEAFF
>TRBV5-1|TRBJ2-3|-
CASSPSSDTQYF
>TRBV4-1|TRBJ2-6|-
CASSQGVLAVFSGANVLTF
>TRBV7-9|TRBJ2-5|-
CASSISSGGGAGTQYF
>TRBV7-9|TRBJ2-5|once
CASSLNGQDQETQYF
>TRBV7-2|TRBJ1-4|-
CASRRGGSNEKLFF
>TRBV9|TRBJ2-2|-
CASSPSTNRELFF
>TRBV11-1|TRBJ2-5|-
CASSSLTGKETQYF
>TRBV6-1|TRBJ2-3|few
CASSEEGLTDTQYF
>TRBV28|TRBJ1-3|-
CASSVRQGRISGNTIYF